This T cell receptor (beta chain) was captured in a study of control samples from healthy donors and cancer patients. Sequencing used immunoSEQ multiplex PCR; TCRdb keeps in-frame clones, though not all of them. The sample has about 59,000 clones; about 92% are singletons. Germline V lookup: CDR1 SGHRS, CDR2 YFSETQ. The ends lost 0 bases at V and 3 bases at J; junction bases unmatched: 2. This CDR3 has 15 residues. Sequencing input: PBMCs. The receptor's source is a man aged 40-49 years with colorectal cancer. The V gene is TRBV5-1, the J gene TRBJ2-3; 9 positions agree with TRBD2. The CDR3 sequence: CASSLGLAETDTQYF. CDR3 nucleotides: TGCGCCAGCAGCTTGGGACTAGCGGAAACAGATACGCAGTATTTT.